This T cell receptor beta chain was identified during a study of radiation and T cells in renal cell carcinoma. The study, taken as a whole, reports: Without pretreatment biopsies, baseline tumor clonotype presence was undetermined.

This CDR3 has 15 amino acids. The V gene's germline CDR1 is LNHDA and CDR2 SQIVND (reference sequence). The ends were cut back, 4 bases at V and 1 base at J, with 13 bases in the middle. As to this clone: Its antigen is unidentified.

Time point denoted: blood 2 weeks post-SBRT. Regarding treatment: 15 Gy SBRT to primary tumor, nephrectomy 4 weeks later. Clear cell pathology was present in this patient's renal cell carcinoma. TCRdb's table, derived via immunoSEQ multiplex PCR, lists solely in-frame clones and lacks some. The sample records about 65,000 clones, around 81% being singletons. This material consisted of blood, taken from a patient whose treatment included radiotherapy and nephrectomy. The V gene is TRBV19, the J gene TRBJ1-1; D unclear. The receptor was isolated from a man in his fifties or sixties with renal cell carcinoma. CDR3 sequence (DNA): TGTGCCAGTAGTACCCACCATCGACAGAACACTGAAGCTTTCTTT. Amino acids: CASSTHHRQNTEAFF. Supplemented by reference TRBV19 and TRBJ1-1, the full variable domain reads DGGITQSPKYLFRKEGQNVTLSCEQNLNHDAMYWYRQDPGQGLRLIYYSQIVNDFQKGDIAEGYSVSREKKESFPLTVTSAQKNPTAFYLCASSTHHRQNTEAFFGQGTRLTVV.